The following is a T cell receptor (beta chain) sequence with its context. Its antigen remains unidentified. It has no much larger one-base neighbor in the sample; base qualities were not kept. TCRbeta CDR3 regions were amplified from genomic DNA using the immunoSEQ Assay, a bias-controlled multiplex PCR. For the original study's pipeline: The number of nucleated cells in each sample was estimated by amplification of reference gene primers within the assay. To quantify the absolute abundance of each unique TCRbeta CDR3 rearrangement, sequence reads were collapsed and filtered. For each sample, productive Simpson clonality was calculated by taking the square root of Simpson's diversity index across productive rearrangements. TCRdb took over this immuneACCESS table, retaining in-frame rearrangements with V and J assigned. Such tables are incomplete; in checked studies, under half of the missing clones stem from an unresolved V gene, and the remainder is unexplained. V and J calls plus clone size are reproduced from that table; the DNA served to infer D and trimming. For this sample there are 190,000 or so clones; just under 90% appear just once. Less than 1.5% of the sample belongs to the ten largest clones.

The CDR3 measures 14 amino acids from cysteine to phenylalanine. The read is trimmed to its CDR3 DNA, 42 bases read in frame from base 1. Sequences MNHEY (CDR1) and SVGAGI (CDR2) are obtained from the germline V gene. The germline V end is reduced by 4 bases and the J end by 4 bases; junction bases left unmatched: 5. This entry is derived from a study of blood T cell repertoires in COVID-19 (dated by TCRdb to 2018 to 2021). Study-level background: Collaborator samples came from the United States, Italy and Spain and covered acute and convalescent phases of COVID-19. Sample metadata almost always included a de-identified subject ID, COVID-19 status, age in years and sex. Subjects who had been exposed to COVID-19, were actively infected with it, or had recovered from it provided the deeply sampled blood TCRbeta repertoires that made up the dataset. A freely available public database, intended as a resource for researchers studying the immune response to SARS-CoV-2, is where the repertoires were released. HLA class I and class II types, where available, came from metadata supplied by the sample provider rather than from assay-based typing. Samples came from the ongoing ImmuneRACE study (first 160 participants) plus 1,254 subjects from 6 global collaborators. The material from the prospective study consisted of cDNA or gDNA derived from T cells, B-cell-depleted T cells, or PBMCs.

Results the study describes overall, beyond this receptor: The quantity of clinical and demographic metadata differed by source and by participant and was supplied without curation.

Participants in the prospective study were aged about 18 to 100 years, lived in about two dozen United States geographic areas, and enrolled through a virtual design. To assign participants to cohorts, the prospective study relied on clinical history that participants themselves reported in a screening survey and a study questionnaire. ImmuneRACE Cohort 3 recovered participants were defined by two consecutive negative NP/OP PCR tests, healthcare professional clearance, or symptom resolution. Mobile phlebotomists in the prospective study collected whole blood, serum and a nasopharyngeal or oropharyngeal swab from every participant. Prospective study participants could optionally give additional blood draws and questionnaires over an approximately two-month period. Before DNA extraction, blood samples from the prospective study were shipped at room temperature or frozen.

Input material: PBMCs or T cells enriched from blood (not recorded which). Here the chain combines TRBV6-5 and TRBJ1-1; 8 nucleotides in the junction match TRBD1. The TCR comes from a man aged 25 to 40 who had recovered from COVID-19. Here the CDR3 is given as CASSSRGRVTEAFF. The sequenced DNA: TGTGCCAGCAGTTCCAGGGGGCGCGTCACTGAAGCTTTCTTT.